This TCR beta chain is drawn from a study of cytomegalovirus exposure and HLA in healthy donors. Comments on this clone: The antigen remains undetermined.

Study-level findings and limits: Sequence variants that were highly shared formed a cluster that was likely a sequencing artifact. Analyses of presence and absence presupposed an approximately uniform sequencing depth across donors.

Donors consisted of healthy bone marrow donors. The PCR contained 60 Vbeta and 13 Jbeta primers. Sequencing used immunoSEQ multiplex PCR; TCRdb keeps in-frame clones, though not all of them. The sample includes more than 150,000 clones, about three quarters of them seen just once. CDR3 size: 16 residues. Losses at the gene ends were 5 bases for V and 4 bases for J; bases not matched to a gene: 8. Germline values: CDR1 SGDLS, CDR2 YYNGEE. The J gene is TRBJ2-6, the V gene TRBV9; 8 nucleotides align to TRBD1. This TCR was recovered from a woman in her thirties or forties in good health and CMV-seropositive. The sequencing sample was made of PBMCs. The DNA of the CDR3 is TGTGCCAGCAGTCCCACAGGGGGAACAGGGGCCAACGTCCTGACTTTC. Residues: CASSPTGGTGANVLTF.